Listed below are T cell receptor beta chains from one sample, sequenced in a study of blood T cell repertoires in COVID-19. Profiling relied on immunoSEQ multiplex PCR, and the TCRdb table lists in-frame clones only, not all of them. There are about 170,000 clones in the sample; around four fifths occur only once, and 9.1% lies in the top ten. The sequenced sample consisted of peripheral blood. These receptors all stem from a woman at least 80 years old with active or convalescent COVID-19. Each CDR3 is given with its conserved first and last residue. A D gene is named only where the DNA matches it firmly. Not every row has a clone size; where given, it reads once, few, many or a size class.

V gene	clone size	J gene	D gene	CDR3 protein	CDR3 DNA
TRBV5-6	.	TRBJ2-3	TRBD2	CASSTGLATTQYF	TGTGCCAGCAGCACGGGACTAGCGACTACGCAGTATTTT
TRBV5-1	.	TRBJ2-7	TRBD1	CASSLGDSASSYEQYF	TGCGCCAGCAGCTTGGGGGACAGCGCAAGCTCCTACGAGCAGTACTTC
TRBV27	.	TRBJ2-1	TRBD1	CASSSLGTGQANEQFF	TGTGCCAGCAGTTCCCTGGGGACAGGGCAGGCCAATGAGCAGTTCTTC
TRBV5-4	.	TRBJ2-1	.	CASSLDRLEQFF	TGTGCCAGCAGCTTGGATCGACTAGAGCAGTTCTTC
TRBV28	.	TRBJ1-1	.	CASSSPGANTEAFF	TGTGCCAGCAGTTCACCAGGGGCGAACACTGAAGCTTTCTTT
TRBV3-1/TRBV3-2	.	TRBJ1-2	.	CASRGTIYGYTF	TGTGCCAGCAGGGGGACAATCTATGGCTACACCTTC
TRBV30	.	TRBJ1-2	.	CAWSVTGAAEGYTF	TGTGCCTGGAGTGTAACTGGGGCGGCGGAGGGCTACACCTTC
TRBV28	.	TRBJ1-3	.	CASSFILAGSSGNTIYF	TGTGCCAGCAGTTTCATACTTGCGGGATCCTCTGGAAACACCATATATTTT
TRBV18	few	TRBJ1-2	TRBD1	CASSPGQLQDYGYTF	TGTGCCAGCTCCCCGGGACAGCTACAGGACTATGGCTACACCTTC
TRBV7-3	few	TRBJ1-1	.	CASSSRPGGTEAFF	TGTGCCAGCAGCTCCCGTCCCGGCGGGACTGAAGCTTTCTTT
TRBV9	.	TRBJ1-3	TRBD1	CASSADRGYTIYF	TGTGCCAGCAGCGCGGACAGGGGTTACACCATATATTTT
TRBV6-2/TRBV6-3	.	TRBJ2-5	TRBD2	CASSYQGGASEETQYF	TGTGCCAGCAGTTACCAGGGAGGGGCGTCTGAAGAGACCCAGTACTTC
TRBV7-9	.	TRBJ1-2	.	CASSMDSFKYTF	TGTGCCAGCAGCATGGACAGTTTTAAGTACACCTTC
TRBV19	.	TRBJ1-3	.	CASSIGAQGISGNTIYF	TGTGCCAGTAGTATAGGGGCGCAAGGAATCTCTGGAAACACCATATATTTT
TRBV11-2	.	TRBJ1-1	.	CASSLDPTDTEAFF	TGTGCCAGCAGCTTAGATCCCACGGACACTGAAGCTTTCTTT
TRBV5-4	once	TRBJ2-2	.	CASSAGQYTGELFF	TGTGCCAGCAGCGCGGGACAGTACACCGGGGAGCTGTTTTTT
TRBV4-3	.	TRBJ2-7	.	CASSQGQGTGEQYF	TGCGCCAGCAGCCAAGGCCAGGGTACGGGCGAGCAGTACTTC
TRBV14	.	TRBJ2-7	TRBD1	CASSRDRGHEQYF	TGTGCCAGCAGCCGGGACAGGGGACACGAGCAGTACTTC
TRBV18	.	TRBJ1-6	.	CASSSNNNSPLHF	TGTGCCAGCTCATCAAACAATAATTCACCCCTCCACTTT
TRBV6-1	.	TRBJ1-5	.	CASSEGGSTMPQHF	TGTGCCAGCAGTGAAGGAGGTTCCACTATGCCCCAGCATTTT
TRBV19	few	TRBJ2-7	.	CASTLVVYEQYF	TGTGCCAGTACCCTGGTAGTCTACGAGCAGTACTTC
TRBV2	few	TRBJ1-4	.	CASRTGEANEKLFF	TGTGCCAGCAGGACGGGGGAAGCTAATGAAAAACTGTTTTTT
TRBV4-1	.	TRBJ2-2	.	CASSLRTTGELFF	TGCGCCAGCAGCCTTCGGACAACCGGGGAGCTGTTTTTT
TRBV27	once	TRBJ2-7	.	CASSHRGPSSYEQYF	TGTGCCAGCAGTCACCGGGGTCCAAGCTCCTACGAGCAGTACTTC
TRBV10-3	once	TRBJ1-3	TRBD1	CAVGTASGNTIYF	TGTGCCGTCGGGACAGCCTCTGGAAACACCATATATTTT
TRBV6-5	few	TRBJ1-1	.	CASREGGTEAFF	TGTGCCAGCAGGGAGGGTGGCACTGAAGCTTTCTTT
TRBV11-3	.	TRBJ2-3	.	CASTPASGRVTDTQYF	TGTGCCAGCACACCCGCCTCGGGGAGAGTCACAGATACGCAGTATTTT
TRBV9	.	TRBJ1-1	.	CASSVELGGGILNTEAFF	TGTGCCAGCAGCGTAGAGTTAGGGGGAGGGATTCTGAACACTGAAGCTTTCTTT
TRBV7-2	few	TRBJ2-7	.	CASSLGDKAYEQYF	TGTGCCAGCAGCTTAGGGGACAAAGCCTACGAGCAGTACTTC
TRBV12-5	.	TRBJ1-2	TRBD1	CASAQTGGRGYTF	TGTGCTAGTGCCCAAACAGGGGGACGTGGCTACACCTTC
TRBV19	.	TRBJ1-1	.	CASSIRGTAEAFF	TGTGCCAGTAGTATACGGGGGACCGCTGAAGCTTTCTTT
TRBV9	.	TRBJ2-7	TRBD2	CASSSGVVPYEQYF	TGTGCCAGCAGCAGCGGGGTTGTCCCTTACGAGCAGTACTTC
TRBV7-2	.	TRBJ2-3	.	CASSLGQGTDTQYF	TGTGCCAGCAGCTTAGGGCAGGGCACAGATACGCAGTATTTT
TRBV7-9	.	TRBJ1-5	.	CASSPRGTEGNQPQHF	TGTGCCAGCAGCCCCCGGGGGACGGAGGGCAATCAGCCCCAGCATTTT
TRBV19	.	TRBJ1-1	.	CASSAQLNTEAFF	TGTGCCAGTAGTGCACAGCTGAACACTGAAGCTTTCTTT
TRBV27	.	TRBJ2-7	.	CASSLGHLYEQYF	TGTGCCAGCAGTTTAGGACACCTCTACGAGCAGTACTTC
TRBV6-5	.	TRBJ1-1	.	CASSSPRGHGPEAFF	TGTGCCAGCAGTTCCCCGCGGGGGCATGGCCCTGAAGCTTTCTTT
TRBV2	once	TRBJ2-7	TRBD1	CASSVSQGMNEQYF	TGTGCCAGCAGTGTGTCACAGGGGATGAACGAGCAGTACTTC
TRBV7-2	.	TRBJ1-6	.	CASSLVESFGSTVNSPLHF	TGTGCCAGCAGCTTAGTGGAGTCTTTCGGCTCCACTGTAAATTCACCCCTCCACTTT
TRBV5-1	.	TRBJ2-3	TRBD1	CASSLEQGADTQYF	TGCGCCAGCAGCTTGGAGCAGGGGGCAGATACGCAGTATTTT